This T cell receptor (beta chain) was recovered during a study of read filtering for tumor transcriptome and immune sequencing. Germline V CDR1 and CDR2: SGHRS, YFSETQ. Trimming took off 0 bases at V and 0 bases at J, with 6 bases between the two ends. This CDR3 comprises 15 residues. The sample holds many counts of this clonotype. The library was built from 400 ng RNA with molecular barcoded adaptors for alpha/delta and beta/gamma chains. TCRdb analysed the reads with MiXCR anew, one entry per CDR3 protein. The profile covers 90,000 to 95,000 distinct CDR3 sequences, with about a fifth appearing a single time and more than 9.5% taken by the ten largest.

The receptor's source is a donor at least 40 years old with multiple myeloma. This chain joins TRBV5-1 and TRBJ2-2, with unresolved D. The sample consisted of a population of CD138-negative cells sorted from bone marrow. The CDR3 nucleotides read TGCGCCAGCAGCTTGGGCAGGCCGAACACCGGGGAGCTGTTTTTT. Translating gives CASSLGRPNTGELFF.